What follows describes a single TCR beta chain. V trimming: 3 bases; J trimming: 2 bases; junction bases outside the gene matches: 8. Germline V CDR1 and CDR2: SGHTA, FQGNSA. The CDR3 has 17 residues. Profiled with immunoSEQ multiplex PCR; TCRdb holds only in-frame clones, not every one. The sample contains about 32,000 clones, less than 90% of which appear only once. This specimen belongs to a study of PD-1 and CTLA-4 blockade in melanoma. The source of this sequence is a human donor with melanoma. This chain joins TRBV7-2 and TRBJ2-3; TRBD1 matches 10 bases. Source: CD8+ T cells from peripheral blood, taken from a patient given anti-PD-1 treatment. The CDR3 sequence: CASSLPERQGATDTQYF. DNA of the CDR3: TGTGCCAGCAGCTTGCCCGAAAGACAGGGGGCCACAGATACGCAGTATTTT.